The rows below give T cell receptor beta chains drawn from one sample of a study of blood T cell repertoires in COVID-19. The data were produced by immunoSEQ multiplex PCR, yet TCRdb's version contains in-frame clones alone and is incomplete. The table records a few hundred thousand clones, around 84% of them present only once. Sequenced sample: peripheral blood. These receptors all come from a man aged 50 to 60 with active or convalescent COVID-19. CDR3s include the opening cysteine and the closing phenylalanine or tryptophan. A D gene is named only where the DNA matches it firmly. Clone size is not always given. Where it is, it says once, few, many or a class for expanded clones.

d_call j_call v_call clone_size cdr3_length cdr3_nt cdr3_aa
TRBD1 TRBJ1-4 TRBV9 . 15 TGTGCCAGCAGCTTGTTACAGGGGGGGAATGAAAAACTGTTTTTT CASSLLQGGNEKLFF
TRBD1 TRBJ1-2 TRBV5-1 . 13 TGCGCCAGCAGCTTGGGACAGGGGGGCGGCTACACCTTC CASSLGQGGGYTF
. TRBJ2-3 TRBV12-3/TRBV12-4 . 13 TGTGCCAGCAGTCACCGGGGAACAGATACGCAGTATTTT CASSHRGTDTQYF
TRBD2 TRBJ2-1 TRBV28 . 17 TGTGCCAGCAGTCCAAGACCCGGGACTAGCGAATACAATGAGCAGTTCTTC CASSPRPGTSEYNEQFF
TRBD2 TRBJ2-3 TRBV9 . 15 TGTGCCAGCAGCGTACTAGCGGGGCACACAGATACGCAGTATTTT CASSVLAGHTDTQYF
. TRBJ1-1 TRBV21-1 . 17 TGTGCCAGCAGCAAAGGGACAGGGGCAAAGGAGAACACTGAAGCTTTCTTT CASSKGTGAKENTEAFF
. TRBJ1-2 TRBV2 . 14 TGTGCCAGCAATCAGGGTTTACCGTTTGATGGCTACACCTTC CASNQGLPFDGYTF
TRBD2 TRBJ2-2 TRBV27 . 16 TGTGCCAGCAGTTTGATGACTAGCGGGTACACCGGGGAGCTGTTTTTT CASSLMTSGYTGELFF
. TRBJ1-1 TRBV9 once 14 TGTGCCAGCAGCCCCCAGGTCACTCGAACTGAAGCTTTCTTT CASSPQVTRTEAFF
TRBD1 TRBJ1-2 TRBV4-3 . 13 TGCGCCAGCAGCCCAACAGGGGGCAATGGCTACACCTTC CASSPTGGNGYTF
TRBD2 TRBJ2-1 TRBV2 . 19 TGTGCCAGCAGTGTAGGGACAGGCCCTGGGACTAGCGGGGGGGGAAAGCAGTTCTTC CASSVGTGPGTSGGGKQFF
TRBD1 TRBJ2-7 TRBV5-4 . 15 TGTGCCAGCAGCTTTTTGGGACAGCCGTTTTACGAGCAGTACTTC CASSFLGQPFYEQYF
TRBD2 TRBJ2-3 TRBV24-1 . 17 TGTGCCACCAGTGGGACTAGCGGGGGGGCCAAGTTAGATACGCAGTATTTT CATSGTSGGAKLDTQYF
. TRBJ1-5 TRBV4-2 . 15 TGTGCCAGCAGCCAAGATGACAGAAGCAATCAGCCCCAGCATTTT CASSQDDRSNQPQHF
. TRBJ1-6 TRBV12-3/TRBV12-4 . 12 TGTGCCAGCAGTTCGGACGGAGGAACCCTCCACTTT CASSSDGGTLHF
TRBD1 TRBJ1-1 TRBV6-2/TRBV6-3 few 16 TGTGCCAGCAGTCCGAAACAGGGGGCAGCCGCCCCGGAAGCTTTCTTT CASSPKQGAAAPEAFF
TRBD1 TRBJ1-2 TRBV5-1 . 13 TGCGCCAGCAGCTTACAGGGGGCGCCTGGCTACACCTTC CASSLQGAPGYTF
TRBD2 TRBJ2-5 TRBV6-2/TRBV6-3 . 15 TGTGCCAGCAGTTACGGGACTAGCGTCCAAGAGACCCAGTACTTC CASSYGTSVQETQYF
TRBD1 TRBJ1-2 TRBV6-5 . 13 TGTGCCAGCAGCAAACAGGGGCGCTATGGCTACACCTTC CASSKQGRYGYTF
TRBD1 TRBJ2-5 TRBV2 few 13 TGTGCCAGCAGTCTTGACAGGGAGATGACCCAGTACTTC CASSLDREMTQYF
TRBD1 TRBJ2-3 TRBV5-5 . 16 TGTGCCAGCAGTTACCTGCCGGGACAGGGCTCAGATACGCAGTATTTT CASSYLPGQGSDTQYF